This T cell receptor beta chain was documented in a study of blood T cell repertoires in COVID-19. Study-wide context: There were acute and convalescent COVID-19 samples, and they came from the United States, Italy and Spain. In each case, the material was cDNA or gDNA derived from T cells, B-cell-depleted T cells, or PBMCs.

Per the study methods: Estimates of nucleated cell counts were drawn from the amplification of reference gene primers. This table comes from immunoSEQ multiplex PCR, and its TCRdb copy is limited to in-frame clones, with some not included. V, J and clone size are those of that table, while D and trimming were read from the DNA. Of approximately 62,000 clones listed, approximately 80% are singletons. Input material: peripheral blood. This receptor was obtained from a man older than 75 with acute or convalescent COVID-19.

CDR3 amino acids: CASRDRGGRSSYNEQFF. CDR3 nucleotide sequence: TGCGCCAGCAGAGACAGGGGGGGGAGAAGCTCCTACAATGAGCAGTTCTTC. The chain recombines TRBV4-1 with TRBJ2-1; TRBD1 agrees at 9 bases. This CDR3 spans 17 amino acids. CDR1 is MGHRA, CDR2 YSYEKL, per germline. Trimming at V came to 6 bases and at J to 0 bases, leaving 9 bases not matched to a gene.